Below are 8 T cell receptor beta chains sequenced from a single sample in a study of technical replicates of blood from a handful of donors. Here immunoSEQ multiplex PCR was the method, and the copy in TCRdb shows in-frame clones only, minus some. The sample has more than 65,000 clones, roughly 94% seen once. What was sequenced was T cells isolated from PBMCs. These receptors were taken from a human donor in good health.

The gene calls are TRBV6-5 and TRBJ1-4; 8 nucleotides agree with TRBD1. There are 13 residues in the CDR3. Trimming took 2 bases from V and 11 from J; bases not matched to a gene: 4. The germline V gene encodes CDR1 MNHEY and CDR2 SVGAGI. The CDR3 nucleotides read TGTGCCAGCAGTTACGGGACAGGCGGGAAACTGTTTTTT. Translation gives CASSYGTGGKLFF.

The V gene is TRBV18, the J gene TRBJ2-3; no clear D gene. The CDR3 has 13 residues. Trimming cost V 0 bases and J 4 bases, with 5 bases left between them. Germline CDR1 reads KGHSH; CDR2 reads LQKENI. The CDR3 is CASSPPGPDTQYF. The CDR3 DNA reads TGTGCCAGCTCACCACCGGGCCCAGATACGCAGTATTTT.

Comments on this clone: At one boundary the junction diverges from the germline segment, which might be a read error. The rearrangement links TRBV6-1 to TRBJ1-1; a possible D gene is TRBD1 (6 bases). Germline V CDR1 and CDR2: MNHNS, SASEGT. The CDR3 sequence is 17 residues long. DNA of the CDR3: TGTGCCAGCAGCGAAGTGCTTGCGATCCGAGGGGGCACTGAAGCTTTCTTT. This gives the protein CASSEVLAIRGGTEAFF.

CDR3: CARIHNRNTGELFF. The DNA of the CDR3 is TGTGCCAGAATCCACAACAGGAACACCGGGGAGCTGTTTTTT. This chain joins TRBV11-3 and TRBJ2-2; the D is unclear. Germline lookup yields CDR1 SGHNT and CDR2 YENEEA. The length of the CDR3 is 14 residues. Trimming removed 9 bases at V and 1 base at J, with 12 bases between.

The V gene is TRBV9, the J gene TRBJ2-2; tentative D call: TRBD1 (6 bases). Germline V gene lookup returns CDR1 SGDLS and CDR2 YYNGEE. V lost 1 base and J 5 bases, leaving 12 bases between the germline ends. The CDR3 length is 15 residues. CDR3 loop: CASSVPETGTGELFF. Here the CDR3 DNA reads TGTGCCAGCAGCGTACCCGAAACAGGGACCGGGGAGCTGTTTTTT.

This chain links TRBV7-3 with TRBJ1-5; D gene uncertain. The CDR3 extends over 12 amino acids. Germline V CDR1 and CDR2: SGHTA, FQGTGA. Trimming took off 4 bases at V and 4 bases at J, with 5 bases between the two ends. In nucleotides, the CDR3 is TGTGCCAGCAGCTCCCCGAATCAGCCCCAGCATTTT. This sequence encodes CASSSPNQPQHF. The complete variable domain, with remaining parts taken from reference TRBV7-3 and TRBJ1-5, reads GAGVSQTPSNKVTEKGKYVELRCDPISGHTALYWYRQSLGQGPEFLIYFQGTGAADDSGLPNDRFFAVRPEGSVSTLKIQRTERGDSAVYLCASSSPNQPQHFGDGTRLSIL.

The chain combines TRBV30 with TRBJ1-3; a possible D gene is TRBD1 (6 bases). The ends were cut back, 2 bases at V and 4 bases at J, with 9 bases in the middle. The V gene's germline CDR1 is GTSNPN and CDR2 SVGIG (reference sequence). The CDR3 has 13 amino acids. The CDR3 here is CAWSLGTGNTIYF. Written as DNA, the CDR3 is TGTGCCTGGAGTTTGGGGACAGGAAACACCATATATTTT.

This chain connects TRBV7-9 to TRBJ2-5, with 11 bases fitting TRBD2. Germline lookup yields CDR1 SEHNR and CDR2 FQNEAQ (reference sequence). This CDR3 is built from 13 residues. Trimming removed 8 bases from V and 4 bases from J; junction bases left unmatched: 3. In DNA form, the CDR3 reads TGTGCCAGCGGGACTAGCGGATCAGAGACCCAGTACTTC. Translating gives CASGTSGSETQYF.